This T cell receptor beta chain was sequenced in a study of cytomegalovirus exposure and HLA in healthy donors. The PCR ran on 60 Vbeta and 13 Jbeta primers. Produced via immunoSEQ multiplex PCR; TCRdb's table is partial and in-frame only. The sample includes fewer than 250,000 clones, approximately 80% seen only once; the top ten take 15%. Points on this clone: The antigen is undetermined.

Regarding the study as a whole: In an earlier analysis, in around 590 donors, most V segments appeared productive either ~87% or ~30% of the time. Excluded were some V segments that proved indistinguishable, including TRBV6-2 and TRBV6-3.

In germline, CDR1 is LGHNA, CDR2 YNFKEQ. CDR3 length: 19 residues. Specimen: PBMCs. The source of this sequence is a man aged 35-49 years in good health and CMV-seronegative. The chain joins TRBV4-2 to TRBJ2-5; the match to TRBD1 covers 12 bases. With the DNA end fitting TRBJ2-7 better, the J assignment may be wrong. The CDR3 region is CASSHGTGGQTTYNYEQYF. CDR3 DNA: TGTGCCAGCAGCCACGGGACAGGGGGCCAGACTACCTATAATTACGAGCAGTACTTC.